Reported below is one T cell receptor beta chain. Its antigen is not known. The CDR3 totals 12 residues. Germline-derived CDR1 and CDR2 are SEHNR and FQNEAQ (reference sequence). The authors made the TRB cDNA libraries by 5' RACE using UMI labels. TCRdb re-called the 5' RACE reads; one entry per CDR3 protein, DNA not given. In all, the sample yields roughly 120,000 distinct CDR3 sequences. The data originate from a study of CXCR3-negative and CXCR3-positive naive CD8 T cells. As for the study in general: Each library held about 1.5 +/- 0.3 million TRB reads, around 140 million in total. Study outcomes and limitations: TRB CDR3s were more hydrophobic in CXCR3-positive than in CXCR3-negative naive cells.

The rearrangement joins TRBV7-9 to TRBJ1-1. Material for sequencing was naive CXCR3+ CD8+ T cells from blood. Subset denoted: CD45RO-CCR7+CD27+CD95- naive CD8+ T cells expressing CXCR3 (TNR3+). The receptor's source is a human donor in good health. Some clones in this sample may be carry-over from other donors' samples. The CDR3 protein is CASSLIVGEAFF.